Included here is one T cell receptor (beta chain) sequence, with context. This entry belongs to a study of shared clonotypes between healthy human individuals. About the research overall: In total, the donors were two women and three men aged 18 to 49.

Repertoires were generated with immunoSEQ multiplex PCR, while TCRdb's copy carries only in-frame clones and drops some. The sample includes 850,000 to 1,100,000 clones, approximately 75% of them seen just once. There are 16 residues in the CDR3. The V segment lost 4 bases and the J segment 5 bases; nucleotides outside the gene matches: 8. Looked up from germline, CDR1 is LGHNA and CDR2 is YNFKEQ. Sequencing used memory CD4+ T cells from PBMCs. Subset noted: CD45RA-negative fraction. This clonotype originated in a man between 18 and 29 years old in good health. Some clones in this sample may be carry-over from other donors' samples. V is TRBV4-2 and J is TRBJ2-3; TRBD2 aligns across 11 bases. The CDR3 region has the DNA TGTGCCAGCAGCCGCAAGACTAGCGGGACGGGAGATACGCAGTATTTT. It is translated as CASSRKTSGTGDTQYF.